Listed below are T cell receptor beta chains from one sample, sequenced in a study of T cell responses to AZD1222 COVID-19 vaccine. TCRdb's copy holds only in-frame clones and misses some; the assay was immunoSEQ multiplex PCR. The sample shows approximately 64,000 clones, 85% to 95% of them seen only once. Sequencing was performed on peripheral blood, taken 28 days after the second dose of the MenACWY control vaccine. These receptors were obtained from an adult who received the MenACWY meningococcal vaccine as a control. CDR3s include the opening cysteine and the closing phenylalanine or tryptophan. The order of the fields is J gene, clone size, D gene, V gene, CDR3 protein, CDR3 DNA. The D gene is left open where the match is weak. Rows give clone size only sometimes, using once, few, many, or a class for an expanded clone.

J: TRBJ2-1; size: .; D: .; V: TRBV11-1; CDR3: CASSPRKGARGEQFF; DNA: TGTGCCAGCAGCCCAAGGAAAGGGGCTCGTGGTGAGCAGTTCTTC
J: TRBJ1-4; size: .; D: .; V: TRBV18; CDR3: CASSPRATNEKLFF; DNA: TGTGCCAGCTCACCGCGCGCAACTAATGAAAAACTGTTTTTT
J: TRBJ1-5; size: once; D: .; V: TRBV6-5; CDR3: CASSYSGGDGPQHF; DNA: TGTGCCAGCAGTTACTCAGGGGGAGATGGGCCCCAGCATTTT
J: TRBJ1-1; size: .; D: .; V: TRBV28; CDR3: CASGSNWQVSFF; DNA: TGTGCCAGCGGCTCAAACTGGCAGGTTTCTTTCTTT
J: TRBJ2-7; size: .; D: TRBD2; V: TRBV7-2; CDR3: CASSPPRGSSYEQYF; DNA: TGTGCCAGCAGCCCCCCCCGCGGGAGCTCCTACGAGCAGTACTTC
J: TRBJ2-3; size: .; D: .; V: TRBV30; CDR3: CAWSVTGVTQYF; DNA: TGTGCCTGGAGTGTCACGGGGGTTACGCAGTATTTT
J: TRBJ2-7; size: .; D: .; V: TRBV4-1; CDR3: CASSQARGGSYEQYF; DNA: TGCGCCAGCAGCCAAGCGAGGGGGGGGTCCTACGAGCAGTACTTC
J: TRBJ2-5; size: .; D: .; V: TRBV5-6; CDR3: CASSPRFGGRETQYF; DNA: TGTGCCAGCAGCCCCCGTTTTGGGGGCAGGGAGACCCAGTACTTC
J: TRBJ2-7; size: .; D: TRBD2; V: TRBV7-2; CDR3: CASSFSGPPYEQYF; DNA: TGTGCCAGCAGCTTTAGCGGGCCACCCTACGAGCAGTACTTC
J: TRBJ1-5; size: .; D: .; V: TRBV7-9; CDR3: CASSLGLGENQPQHF; DNA: TGTGCCAGCAGCTTGGGGCTAGGGGAAAATCAGCCCCAGCATTTT
J: TRBJ2-7; size: .; D: .; V: TRBV9; CDR3: CASSPSGYEQYF; DNA: TGTGCCAGCAGCCCCTCTGGGTACGAGCAGTACTTC
J: TRBJ1-1; size: .; D: .; V: TRBV7-2; CDR3: CASSLTVGKSEAFF; DNA: TGTGCCAGCAGCTTAACCGTCGGGAAGTCAGAAGCTTTCTTT
J: TRBJ1-2; size: .; D: .; V: TRBV27; CDR3: CASRAGGGGYTF; DNA: TGTGCCAGCCGTGCGGGGGGAGGCGGCTACACCTTC
J: TRBJ2-5; size: .; D: .; V: TRBV3-1/TRBV3-2; CDR3: CASSFPSRGQETQYF; DNA: TGTGCCAGCAGCTTTCCCTCCAGGGGCCAAGAGACCCAGTACTTC
J: TRBJ1-5; size: .; D: .; V: TRBV28; CDR3: CASSVRGGTGNNQPQHF; DNA: TGTGCCAGCAGTGTTAGGGGTGGTACAGGGAACAATCAGCCCCAGCATTTT
J: TRBJ2-7; size: few; D: TRBD2; V: TRBV5-1; CDR3: CASRQNTAGAYYEQYF; DNA: TGCGCCAGCAGACAAAATACAGCGGGAGCGTACTACGAGCAGTACTTC
J: TRBJ1-4; size: .; D: .; V: TRBV14; CDR3: CASSQVIHEKLFF; DNA: TGTGCCAGCAGCCAAGTCATTCATGAAAAACTGTTTTTT
J: TRBJ1-1; size: .; D: .; V: TRBV12-3/TRBV12-4; CDR3: CASSHPTAFF; DNA: TGTGCCAGCAGTCACCCGACAGCTTTCTTT
J: TRBJ1-6; size: .; D: TRBD1; V: TRBV7-2; CDR3: CASSIRDRGRGSPLHF; DNA: TGTGCCAGCAGTATCCGGGACAGGGGGCGAGGTTCACCCCTCCACTTT
J: TRBJ1-2; size: .; D: TRBD1; V: TRBV30; CDR3: CAWSRVDRVAYGYTF; DNA: TGTGCCTGGAGCCGCGTGGACAGGGTGGCCTATGGCTACACCTTC
J: TRBJ2-7; size: .; D: TRBD1; V: TRBV2; CDR3: CASSDRDRGPNPASEQYF; DNA: TGTGCCAGCAGTGATAGGGACAGGGGTCCCAATCCGGCTTCCGAGCAGTACTTC
J: TRBJ2-1; size: .; D: TRBD1; V: TRBV19; CDR3: CASSPVTGGNEQFF; DNA: TGTGCCAGTAGTCCCGTGACAGGGGGCAATGAGCAGTTCTTC
J: TRBJ1-1; size: .; D: .; V: TRBV11-2; CDR3: CASSLGTEAFF; DNA: TGTGCCAGCAGCTTAGGGACAGAAGCTTTCTTT
J: TRBJ2-1; size: .; D: .; V: TRBV4-2; CDR3: CASSPEAAGYEQFF; DNA: TGTGCCAGCAGCCCGGAGGCGGCGGGATATGAGCAGTTCTTC
J: TRBJ2-1; size: .; D: .; V: TRBV7-3; CDR3: CASSLRRTLSYNEQFF; DNA: TGTGCCAGCAGCTTAAGAAGGACTCTCTCCTACAATGAGCAGTTCTTC
J: TRBJ2-4; size: .; D: .; V: TRBV21-1; CDR3: CASSKGPDGAKNIQYF; DNA: TGTGCCAGCAGCAAAGGACCCGACGGAGCCAAAAACATTCAGTACTTC
J: TRBJ2-5; size: .; D: .; V: TRBV6-2/TRBV6-3; CDR3: CASSRGDRTQYF; DNA: TGTGCCAGCAGCCGTGGAGACCGGACCCAGTACTTC
J: TRBJ1-5; size: .; D: TRBD1; V: TRBV19; CDR3: CASSGTGGNQPQHF; DNA: TGTGCCAGTTCAGGGACAGGGGGCAATCAGCCCCAGCATTTT
J: TRBJ2-1; size: .; D: .; V: TRBV7-9; CDR3: CASSPRDTLSYNEQFF; DNA: TGTGCCAGCAGCCCCCGGGATACACTCTCCTACAATGAGCAGTTCTTC
J: TRBJ2-6; size: .; D: .; V: TRBV5-5; CDR3: CASSLGSSGANVLTF; DNA: TGTGCCAGCAGCTTGGGAAGCTCTGGGGCCAACGTCCTGACTTTC
J: TRBJ2-4; size: .; D: TRBD1; V: TRBV18; CDR3: CASSQGGQGQNIQYF; DNA: TGTGCCAGCTCACAGGGGGGACAGGGACAAAACATTCAGTACTTC
J: TRBJ1-4; size: few; D: TRBD1; V: TRBV28; CDR3: CASSLGTGVAEKLFF; DNA: TGTGCCAGCAGTTTAGGGACAGGGGTGGCTGAAAAACTGTTTTTT
J: TRBJ1-2; size: .; D: .; V: TRBV29-1; CDR3: CSVEPGTRGGYTF; DNA: TGCAGCGTTGAACCGGGAACCAGGGGTGGCTACACCTTC
J: TRBJ1-1; size: .; D: .; V: TRBV6-5; CDR3: CASSYSTTGEAFF; DNA: TGTGCCAGCAGTTACTCGACTACAGGGGAAGCTTTCTTT
J: TRBJ1-5; size: .; D: TRBD1; V: TRBV24-1; CDR3: CATSDARTGDQPQHF; DNA: TGTGCCACCAGTGATGCCCGGACAGGGGACCAGCCCCAGCATTTT
J: TRBJ2-5; size: .; D: .; V: TRBV10-3; CDR3: CAISSEETQYF; DNA: TGTGCCATCAGTAGTGAAGAGACCCAGTACTTC
J: TRBJ1-1; size: .; D: TRBD1; V: TRBV30; CDR3: CAWAGTGSLGVEAFF; DNA: TGTGCCTGGGCCGGGACAGGGTCTCTCGGGGTGGAAGCTTTCTTT
J: TRBJ1-3; size: .; D: .; V: TRBV7-9; CDR3: CASTSRVSGNTIYF; DNA: TGTGCCAGCACCTCGAGGGTGTCTGGAAACACCATATATTTT
J: TRBJ1-6; size: .; D: .; V: TRBV27; CDR3: CASSRAQSRSPLHF; DNA: TGTGCCAGCAGCCGCGCACAGAGCCGGTCACCCCTCCACTTT
J: TRBJ2-3; size: large; D: TRBD2; V: TRBV19; CDR3: CASSLTSGSLDTQYF; DNA: TGTGCCAGTAGTTTGACTAGCGGGAGTCTAGATACGCAGTATTTT
J: TRBJ1-2; size: once; D: .; V: TRBV2; CDR3: CASSARVTPTPGGYTF; DNA: TGTGCCAGCAGTGCGCGGGTGACACCGACGCCGGGAGGCTACACCTTC
J: TRBJ2-5; size: .; D: .; V: TRBV2; CDR3: CASGAFPETQYF; DNA: TGTGCCAGTGGGGCTTTCCCAGAGACCCAGTACTTC
J: TRBJ2-3; size: .; D: TRBD1; V: TRBV2; CDR3: CASSEMEVTGGGTDTQYF; DNA: TGTGCCAGCAGTGAGATGGAGGTGACAGGGGGCGGCACAGATACGCAGTATTTT
J: TRBJ1-5; size: .; D: .; V: TRBV19; CDR3: CASTLSGIQHF; DNA: TGTGCCAGTACCCTGTCGGGGATCCAGCATTTT
J: TRBJ2-1; size: few; D: .; V: TRBV19; CDR3: CASSIGGNNEQFF; DNA: TGTGCCAGTAGTATAGGTGGGAACAATGAGCAGTTCTTC
J: TRBJ2-3; size: .; D: TRBD2; V: TRBV28; CDR3: CASTQGGRVVDTQYF; DNA: TGTGCCAGCACCCAAGGCGGGAGGGTAGTGGATACGCAGTATTTT
J: TRBJ2-1; size: .; D: TRBD2; V: TRBV29-1; CDR3: CSVEAGGVGEQFF; DNA: TGCAGCGTTGAAGCGGGGGGAGTCGGTGAGCAGTTCTTC
J: TRBJ2-7; size: .; D: .; V: TRBV28; CDR3: CASLGGGYYEQYF; DNA: TGTGCCAGCCTCGGAGGCGGATACTACGAGCAGTACTTC
J: TRBJ2-7; size: once; D: TRBD2; V: TRBV30; CDR3: CAWGTSELPYEQYF; DNA: TGTGCCTGGGGAACTAGCGAACTACCCTACGAGCAGTACTTC
J: TRBJ1-2; size: .; D: .; V: TRBV27; CDR3: CASKGPNYGYTF; DNA: TGTGCCAGCAAGGGTCCTAACTATGGCTACACCTTC
J: TRBJ2-2; size: .; D: .; V: TRBV7-3; CDR3: CASRLGPGELFF; DNA: TGTGCCAGCAGGTTGGGGCCCGGGGAGCTGTTTTTT
J: TRBJ2-7; size: medium-sized; D: TRBD1; V: TRBV27; CDR3: CASSFGTGGAEQYF; DNA: TGTGCCAGCAGTTTTGGGACAGGGGGCGCCGAGCAGTACTTC